The entry that follows covers one TCR beta chain sequence. What it binds is not known. Sequenced by immunoSEQ multiplex PCR; TCRdb stores in-frame clones only, minus some. This table holds over 250,000 clones, around 86% found once. The sample is drawn from a study of cytomegalovirus exposure and HLA in healthy donors. Study in general: According to later analysis, the same platform produced the 120 validation and several hundred first-cohort repertoires.

Study-level findings and limits: Reportedly, cytomegalovirus status was diagnosed with high sensitivity and specificity. The finding came from a later analysis; first-cohort TCR clusters tended to co-occur in the roughly 120 validation repertoires. The study labeled 150 to 200 TCR beta chains cytomegalovirus-associated.

This TCR was recovered from a woman aged 18-29 years in good health and CMV-seronegative. The material sequenced was PBMCs.

The CDR3 coding sequence is TGTGCCAGCAGTTCGGACAGACAGAATGAAAAACTGTTTTTT. It yields the protein CASSSDRQNEKLFF. The V and J genes are TRBV6-6 and TRBJ1-4, with a weak D call TRBD1 (6 bases). V gave up 4 bases and J gave up 5 bases, with 11 bases separating them. This CDR3 region has 14 residues. Germline V CDR1 and CDR2: MNHNY, SVGAGI (reference sequence).